This T cell receptor (beta chain) was identified during a study of T cells after yellow fever vaccination. General study points: Within FACS-sorted repertoires, abundant clonotypes contaminating from the bulk population could be present.

TCRdb reanalysed the 5' RACE reads using MiXCR and keeps one entry per CDR3 protein. Counted here are about 320,000 distinct CDR3 sequences, around 4.4% occurring once; the ten biggest clones make up 15% to 20%. The germline V and J ends were trimmed by 4 bases and 5 bases, with 14 bases remaining between them. Germline CDR1 is SQVTM and CDR2 is ANQGSEA. This CDR3 has 14 residues. This clonotype was detected ten times or more. Antigen unknown. V usage is TRBV29-1 and J usage is TRBJ2-2, with D tentatively TRBD1 or TRBD2 (6 bases each). This receptor was obtained from a man aged 18 to 29 who received the YFV17D yellow fever vaccine. The source material was PBMCs, sampled 15 days after the yellow fever booster vaccination. CDR3 region: CSVAGAGWTGELFF. The CDR3 nucleotides are TGCAGCGTTGCGGGGGCGGGTTGGACCGGGGAGCTGTTTTTT.